This entry features one T cell receptor (beta chain) sequence. The antigen is not known. This entry comes from a study of cytomegalovirus exposure and HLA in healthy donors. The PCR employed 60 Vbeta primers together with 13 Jbeta primers. Method: immunoSEQ multiplex PCR; TCRdb's copy keeps in-frame clones and lacks some. The table includes approximately 95,000 clones, about 78% detected once. Regarding the study as a whole: A later analysis found that most CMV-associated TCR beta chains appeared HLA-restricted.

The sequenced sample was PBMCs. The TCR originated in a woman in her thirties or forties in good health and CMV-seropositive.

CDR3 coding DNA: TGTGCCAGCAGCTACCGATCCGAGGCGGGACGGGGCCACGAGCAGTACTTC. Residues: CASSYRSEAGRGHEQYF. The chain uses TRBV11-3 and TRBJ2-7; tentative D call: TRBD2 (6 bases). The germline CDR1 and CDR2 sequences are SGHNT and YENEEA. The CDR3 runs to 17 residues. Trimming removed 4 bases from V and 5 bases from J, with 24 bases in between.